A single sample gave rise to the 26 T cell receptor beta chains below, sequenced in a study of T cells in Graves' hyperthyroidism and ophthalmopathy. From RNA transcripts, TCR beta CDR3 regions were amplified. Using the HTBI primer set, a first-round RT-PCR was run on the TCR CDR3. MiXCR, applied by TCRdb to the multiplex PCR reads, yields one record per CDR3 protein. This table has a few hundred thousand distinct CDR3 sequences, roughly 13% appearing once. Sequences were obtained from blood. The source is a woman aged 40 to 55 with Graves' ophthalmopathy.

The gene calls are TRBV4-2 and TRBJ2-3, with 8 bases matching TRBD2. With V trimmed by 0 bases and J by 5 bases, 13 bases remained unmatched. The CDR3 is 18 amino acids. CDR1 and CDR2 from the germline V gene are LGHNA and YNFKEQ. CDR3: CASSQDLVPGAGGDTQYF. The DNA for the CDR3 is TGTGCCAGCAGCCAAGATCTGGTACCGGGTGCGGGAGGAGATACGCAGTATTTT.

This clonotype was observed at least ten times. V usage is TRBV12-3 or TRBV12-4 and J usage is TRBJ1-4; D is unclear. Trimming removed 5 bases from V and 4 bases from J, with 11 bases in between. The CDR3 runs to 14 residues. The CDR3 reads CASSKTGFNEKLFF. The DNA for the CDR3 is TGTGCCAGCAGTAAGACGGGATTTAATGAAAAACTGTTTTTT.

In this sample, this clonotype turned up many times. The chain is built from TRBV9 and TRBJ2-1, with D perhaps TRBD2 (5 bases). Trimming took off 0 bases at V and 8 bases at J, with 9 bases between the two ends. This CDR3 has 13 residues. Germline-derived CDR1 and CDR2 are SGDLS and YYNGEE. CDR3 in amino acids: CASSVGERYEQFF. CDR3 DNA sequence: TGTGCCAGCAGCGTAGGGGAGCGCTATGAGCAGTTCTTC.

V is TRBV12-3 or TRBV12-4 and J is TRBJ1-3, with D maybe TRBD1 (6 bases). The CDR3 totals 15 residues. Trimming left V 5 bases short and J 2 bases short, with 13 bases between. In DNA, the CDR3 is TGTGCCAGCAGTAGAGACAGGCTCCCTGGAAACACCATATATTTT. Its translation: CASSRDRLPGNTIYF.

The chain combines TRBV7-8 with TRBJ2-7, with 13 bases that match TRBD2. J was trimmed by 6 bases and V by 5 bases; bases with no gene match: 7. Germline V lookup: CDR1 SGHVS, CDR2 FQNEAQ. The CDR3 has 15 residues. The DNA of the CDR3 is TGTGCCAGCAGCCCCCGGACTAGCGGGAGTGCCGAGCAGTACTTC. This gives the protein CASSPRTSGSAEQYF.

This clonotype was recorded at least ten times. The chain carries TRBV10-3 and TRBJ2-1; D possibly matches TRBD1 or TRBD2 (5 bases each). CDR3 length: 15 residues. V lost 4 bases, J lost 5 bases, and 15 bases lay in between. Germline-derived CDR1 and CDR2 are ENHRY and SYGVKD. The CDR3: CAISANLGTNNEQFF. The DNA for the CDR3 is TGTGCCATCAGTGCCAATCTGGGGACGAACAATGAGCAGTTCTTC.

This clonotype was counted a few times. Here the CDR3 reads CASTLGLAGDNEQFF. The CDR3 region has the DNA TGTGCCAGTACCTTGGGACTAGCGGGTGACAATGAGCAGTTCTTC. This chain links TRBV19 with TRBJ2-1; 12 bases match TRBD2. Trimming removed 7 bases from V and 5 bases from J; junction bases left unmatched: 6. The germline CDR1 and CDR2 sequences are LNHDA and SQIVND (reference sequence). The CDR3 sequence is 15 residues long.

The genes are TRBV7-2 and TRBJ2-3, with 7 bases aligning to TRBD2. CDR3 length: 14 residues. The V and J ends lost 4 bases and 2 bases, in that order; junction bases with no gene match: 3. The V gene's germline CDR1 is SGHTA and CDR2 FQGNSA. The CDR3 protein is CASSSRDYTDTQYF. CDR3 nucleotides: TGTGCCAGCAGCTCGAGGGACTACACAGATACGCAGTATTTT. Full variable domain (missing parts from reference TRBV7-2 and TRBJ2-3): GAGVSQSPSNKVTEKGKDVELRCDPISGHTALYWYRQSLGQGLEFLIYFQGNSAPDKSGLPSDRFSAERTGGSVSTLTIQRTQQEDSAVYLCASSSRDYTDTQYFGPGTRLTVL.

This clonotype was recorded at least ten times. The chain recombines TRBV19 with TRBJ2-7; 7 nucleotides match TRBD1. Germline CDR1 reads LNHDA; CDR2 reads SQIVND (reference sequence). The junction had 7 bases not matched to a gene; V was cut back by 3 bases and J by 5 bases. The CDR3 is 14 amino acids. The CDR3 bases are TGTGCCAGTAGTATTCGGGACAGCCGGAACGAGCAGTACTTC. This gives the protein CASSIRDSRNEQYF.

This clonotype has a count of ten or more. The V gene is TRBV7-9, the J gene TRBJ2-1; possibly TRBD2 for D (6 bases). Germline CDR1 and CDR2: SEHNR and FQNEAQ (reference sequence). V was pared by 4 bases and J by 7 bases, with 17 bases between. The CDR3 runs to 15 residues. The CDR3 sequence is CASSSGVRVRNEQFF. CDR3 bases: TGTGCCAGCAGCTCGGGAGTCCGGGTTAGGAATGAGCAGTTCTTC. Combining the CDR3 with reference TRBV7-9 and TRBJ2-1 gives the whole variable domain DTGVSQNPRHKITKRGQNVTFRCDPISEHNRLYWYRQTLGQGPEFLTYFQNEAQLEKSRLLSDRFSAERPKGSFSTLEIQRTEQGDSAMYLCASSSGVRVRNEQFFGPGTRLTVL.

This clonotype was seen repeatedly, ten times or more. The chain links TRBV6-6 to TRBJ1-1; D is unresolved. Looked up from germline, CDR1 is MNHNY and CDR2 is SVGAGI (reference sequence). The CDR3 is made up of 14 amino acids. V lost 0 bases to trimming and J lost 4 bases, with 9 bases between them. Written as DNA, the CDR3 is TGTGCCAGCAGTTACTCGGAGGAGAGCACTGAAGCTTTCTTT. This gives the protein CASSYSEESTEAFF.

This clonotype was detected ten times or more. The genes are TRBV20-1 and TRBJ1-6; a possible D gene is TRBD1 (5 bases). Germline V gene data show CDR1 as DFQATT and CDR2 as SNEGSKA (reference sequence). Trimming took off 0 bases at V and 7 bases at J, with 10 bases between the two ends. The CDR3 sequence is 14 residues long. The CDR3 DNA reads TGCAGTGCTAGAGATCGGGGGATCAATTCACCCCTCCACTTT. Translated: CSARDRGINSPLHF.

At least ten counts were recorded for this clonotype. The V call is TRBV19, the J call TRBJ1-1; no definite D call. Germline-derived CDR1 and CDR2 are LNHDA and SQIVND (reference sequence). V dropped 3 bases and J dropped 3 bases, with 8 bases sitting between them. CDR3 length equals 13 residues. The CDR3 nucleotides read TGTGCCAGTAGTATCCCTCCCTACACTGAAGCTTTCTTT. Protein: CASSIPPYTEAFF.

This clonotype was counted at least ten times. The chain couples TRBV5-5 to TRBJ1-2, with no clear D. V was cut by 1 base and J by 1 base, with 11 bases left in between. The CDR3 extends over 15 amino acids. Per the germline V gene, CDR1 is SGHKS and CDR2 is YYEKEE (reference sequence). DNA for the CDR3: TGTGCCAGCAGCTTGTATACAGCTTTTAACTATGGCTACACCTTC. Residues: CASSLYTAFNYGYTF.

This clonotype was counted ten times or more. The rearrangement joins TRBV6-1 to TRBJ2-1; perhaps TRBD2 as D (7 bases). Germline V gene lookup returns CDR1 MNHNS and CDR2 SASEGT. Trimming pared 5 bases from V and 7 bases from J, leaving 15 bases between. This CDR3 comprises 14 residues. The CDR3, as DNA: TGTGCCAGCAGTTTCACAGGGAGGGTAAATGAGCAGTTCTTC. It codes for CASSFTGRVNEQFF.

This clonotype was counted many times. The chain couples TRBV7-2 to TRBJ1-5; D gene uncertain. CDR1 is SGHTA, CDR2 FQGNSA, per germline. This CDR3 is 13 amino acids long. The V and J ends lost 3 bases and 4 bases respectively, with 7 bases between them. The DNA for the CDR3 is TGTGCCAGCAGCTTGACTGATAATCAGCCCCAGCATTTT. Its protein is CASSLTDNQPQHF.

As for this clonotype: This may come from a read error, since a much larger clone is one base off. The rearrangement links TRBV5-6 to TRBJ1-2, with D perhaps TRBD1 (5 bases). CDR1 and CDR2 (germline): SGHDT, YYEEEE. The CDR3 spans 15 residues. V lost 0 bases, J lost 6 bases, and 15 bases lay in between. CDR3 in amino acids: CASSLGNYWGNGYTF. The CDR3 DNA sequence: TGTGCCAGCAGCTTGGGGAATTACTGGGGGAATGGCTACACCTTC.

In its sample, this clonotype was seen a few times. The rearrangement uses TRBV3-1 and TRBJ2-1; D unclear. This CDR3 comprises 16 residues. The V and J ends lost 2 bases and 7 bases respectively, with 18 bases between them. Looked up from germline, CDR1 is LGHDT and CDR2 is YNNKEL (reference sequence). The CDR3 sequence is CASSQNPGSYGNEQFF. CDR3 in DNA: TGTGCCAGCAGCCAAAACCCCGGGTCCTATGGGAATGAGCAGTTCTTC.

This clonotype was seen more than once but under ten times. The chain recombines TRBV27 with TRBJ1-5; weak D call: TRBD1 (5 bases). This CDR3 is 13 amino acids long. The V and J ends lost 5 bases and 5 bases respectively, with 10 bases between them. Germline CDR1 is MNHEY and CDR2 is SMNVEV (reference sequence). CDR3 loop: CASSVAGHQPQHF. The CDR3 DNA follows: TGTGCCAGCAGTGTAGCGGGGCATCAGCCCCAGCATTTT.

This clonotype showed up many times. J is TRBJ2-3 and V is TRBV12-3 or TRBV12-4; 9 bases align to TRBD2. CDR3 length equals 15 residues. After removal of 6 bases from V and 4 bases from J, the junction contained 8 bases not matched to a gene. CDR3 protein: CASRVGSGRADTQYF. Written as DNA, the CDR3 is TGTGCCAGCAGAGTCGGTAGCGGGAGAGCAGATACGCAGTATTTT.

This clonotype occurred many times. CDR3 sequence reads: CASSFFGNAYNEQFF. CDR3 bases: TGTGCCAGCAGTTTTTTCGGTAATGCCTACAATGAGCAGTTCTTC. This sequence joins TRBV28 and TRBJ2-1; D is uncertain. Germline V gives CDR1 MDHEN, CDR2 SYDVKM. The V end was cut by 3 bases, the J end by 2 bases, with 11 bases between. The CDR3 length is 15 residues.

At least ten counts were recorded for this clonotype. The chain carries TRBV20-1 and TRBJ1-1; D is unclear. In germline, CDR1 is DFQATT, CDR2 SNEGSKA (reference sequence). V was clipped by 1 base and J by 1 base, with 10 bases between them. The CDR3 contains 14 residues. CDR3 coding DNA: TGCAGTGCTAGAGTGTGGCCGAGGAACACTGAAGCTTTCTTT. Protein sequence: CSARVWPRNTEAFF.

The table lists this clonotype with a few counts. The chain carries TRBV3-1 and TRBJ1-1, with D tentatively TRBD1 (6 bases). The CDR3 has 16 amino acids. Germline V lookup: CDR1 LGHDT, CDR2 YNNKEL (reference sequence). The germline V and J ends were trimmed by 1 base and 1 base, with 13 bases remaining between them. The CDR3 reads CASSQVGMTGNTEAFF. CDR3 nucleotides: TGTGCCAGCAGCCAAGTGGGCATGACAGGGAACACTGAAGCTTTCTTT.

This clonotype was picked up many times. The rearrangement links TRBV24-1 to TRBJ2-1; 8 bases align to TRBD1. The V gene end was trimmed by 2 bases and the J gene end by 4 bases; junction bases not matched to a gene: 9. The CDR3 is 17 amino acids. The germline V gene encodes CDR1 KGHDR and CDR2 SFDVKD. CDR3 nucleotide sequence: TGTGCCACCAGTGATTATCCAGGGGGCTACGGTTACAATGAGCAGTTCTTC. Translating gives CATSDYPGGYGYNEQFF.

This clonotype occurred many times. The chain carries TRBV11-2 and TRBJ2-5, with 8 bases matching TRBD2. There are 14 residues in the CDR3. V shed 3 bases, J shed 2 bases, and the junction held 2 bases outside the gene matches. In germline, CDR1 is SGHAT, CDR2 FQNNGV. The CDR3 sequence is CASSFGGGQETQYF. CDR3 bases: TGTGCCAGCAGCTTTGGCGGGGGGCAAGAGACCCAGTACTTC.

This clonotype has just a few counts. This rearrangement joins TRBV6-4 to TRBJ2-7; D unclear. CDR3 length: 13 amino acids. The V gene lost 6 bases and the J gene lost 0 bases, with 9 bases spanning the gap. CDR1 MRHNA and CDR2 SNTAGT come from the germline V gene. This CDR3 is CASRYTPSYEQYF. CDR3 sequence (DNA): TGTGCCAGCAGGTACACCCCCTCCTACGAGCAGTACTTC.